Following are 16 T cell receptor beta chains from one sample sequenced in a study of shared T cell receptors in the human thymus. Data came from immunoSEQ multiplex PCR; TCRdb stores just in-frame clones and leaves some out. The sample lists over 60,000 clones, over 90% occurring once. What was sequenced was thymocytes. The receptors shown here come from a human donor.

The rearrangement uses TRBV6-6 and TRBJ2-1, with 10 bases lining up with TRBD1. V was pared by 5 bases and J by 8 bases, with 9 bases of the junction left unmatched. The CDR3 runs 15 residues. Germline CDR1 is MNHNY and CDR2 is SVGAGI (reference sequence). The CDR3 protein is CASSPDRDRGDEQFF. The CDR3 nucleotides read TGTGCCAGCAGTCCGGACCGGGACAGGGGCGATGAGCAGTTCTTC.

This chain connects TRBV9 to TRBJ2-1; D may be TRBD2 (6 bases). Trimming removed 7 bases from V and 6 bases from J, with 17 bases in between. CDR3 length: 14 amino acids. Germline assignment: CDR1 SGDLS and CDR2 YYNGEE. CDR3 bases: TGTGCCAGCGGTGCGGGGTTATGGTGCAATGAGCAGTTCTTC. Translating gives CASGAGLWCNEQFF.

The V call is TRBV27, the J call TRBJ1-6; 9 nucleotides line up with TRBD1. J was trimmed by 14 bases and V by 4 bases; bases with no gene match: 12. The CDR3 totals 15 residues. Per the germline V gene, CDR1 is MNHEY and CDR2 is SMNVEV (reference sequence). The chain's CDR3 is CASSSRTGAVFTLHF. The CDR3 DNA follows: TGTGCCAGCAGTTCCCGGACAGGGGCGGTTTTCACCCTCCACTTT.

This chain links TRBV5-1 with TRBJ2-7, with 7 bases fitting TRBD1. V trimming: 1 base; J trimming: 0 bases; junction bases outside the gene matches: 1. CDR1 is SGHRS, CDR2 YFSETQ, per germline. The CDR3 spans 14 residues. CDR3 region: CASSLTGDSYEQYF. The CDR3 DNA reads as TGCGCCAGCAGCTTGACAGGGGACTCCTACGAGCAGTACTTC.

The chain is built from TRBV4-1 and TRBJ2-3; 15 nucleotides line up with TRBD2. From germline, CDR1 is MGHRA and CDR2 YSYEKL. V dropped 5 bases and J dropped 5; count of bases not matched to a gene: 8. The CDR3 runs to 17 residues. This CDR3 is CASSTRTSGGVGDTQYF. The DNA of the CDR3 is TGCGCCAGCAGCACCCGGACTAGCGGGGGGGTAGGAGATACGCAGTATTTT.

This sequence joins TRBV6-5 and TRBJ1-3; D unresolved. Per the germline V gene, CDR1 is MNHEY and CDR2 is SVGAGI. V lost 7 bases and J lost 0, with 10 bases in between. This CDR3 spans 14 amino acids. The CDR3 nucleotides read TGTGCCAGCACCAGTGACATCTCTGGAAACACCATATATTTT. It codes for CASTSDISGNTIYF.

J is TRBJ1-5 and V is TRBV28; no clear D gene. Germline V CDR1 and CDR2: MDHEN, SYDVKM. With 4 bases removed from V and 1 base from J, the gap between germline ends came to 11 bases. The CDR3 extends over 15 amino acids. CDR3 sequence (DNA): TGTGCCAGCAGTTCCCCGAAACTAAGCAATCAGCCCCAGCATTTT. Residues: CASSSPKLSNQPQHF.

The CDR3 loop reads CASSPSHLMGEQYF. In DNA form, the CDR3 reads TGCGCCAGCAGTCCCAGTCACCTTATGGGGGAGCAGTACTTC. This chain uses TRBV4-1 with TRBJ2-7; D is undetermined. Germline V gene lookup returns CDR1 MGHRA and CDR2 YSYEKL. V shed 6 bases and J shed 7 bases, with 19 bases lying between them. The CDR3 has 14 residues.

This rearrangement joins TRBV15 to TRBJ1-3; D unclear. V was cut by 0 bases and J by 4 bases, with 22 bases left in between. The CDR3 extends over 19 amino acids. CDR1 is LNHNV, CDR2 YYDKDF, per germline (reference sequence). The CDR3 bases are TGTGCCACCAGCAGAGAGGATGGGAGACGTACTCTTATCGGAAACACCATATATTTT. It is translated as CATSREDGRRTLIGNTIYF.

This clone has only one observation. V gene TRBV6-7 combines with J gene TRBJ1-6; D is unresolved. TRBV6-7 counts as an open reading frame of uncertain function. This CDR3 is built from 19 residues. V shed 2 bases and J shed 7 bases, with 24 bases lying between them. The CDR3 DNA reads TGTGCCAGCAGTTACGAACCCTCGCGGATCCTGGGAAGGAATTCACCCCTCCACTTT. This gives the protein CASSYEPSRILGRNSPLHF.

The V gene is TRBV5-6, the J gene TRBJ2-6; D may be TRBD1 (6 bases). Trimming took off 1 base at V and 0 bases at J, with 11 bases between the two ends. The germline CDR1 and CDR2 sequences are SGHDT and YYEEEE. The CDR3 extends over 17 amino acids. CDR3 amino acids: CASSLMGHRSGANVLTF. The CDR3, as DNA: TGTGCCAGCAGCTTGATGGGACATCGCTCTGGGGCCAACGTCCTGACTTTC.

The chain has TRBV6-1 and TRBJ1-1, with D possibly matching TRBD1 (5 bases). With 0 bases removed from V and 4 bases from J, the gap between germline ends came to 12 bases. CDR3 length equals 15 residues. Germline V CDR1 and CDR2: MNHNS, SASEGT. This CDR3 is CASSEARGVATEAFF. CDR3 DNA sequence: TGTGCCAGCAGTGAAGCGCGGGGGGTGGCCACTGAAGCTTTCTTT.

The rearrangement links TRBV18 to TRBJ1-1; tentatively, D is TRBD1 (6 bases). This CDR3 has 17 residues. Germline V CDR1 and CDR2: KGHSH, LQKENI. Trimming removed 1 base from V and 3 bases from J, with 18 bases in between. CDR3 residues: CASSPHGPGVGHTEAFF. The CDR3 coding sequence is TGTGCCAGCTCACCACACGGTCCAGGGGTCGGGCACACTGAAGCTTTCTTT.

This sequence joins TRBV5-1 and TRBJ1-6; possible D gene TRBD1, 5 bases. This CDR3 region has 14 residues. Germline V gene sequence: CDR1 SGHRS, CDR2 YFSETQ. V lost 5 bases to trimming and J lost 7 bases, with 13 bases between them. The CDR3: CASSTGTRNSPLHF. The CDR3 DNA reads TGCGCCAGCAGTACCGGGACGCGGAATTCACCCCTCCACTTT.

The CDR3 here is CASSLFRGEAQYF. The CDR3 DNA reads as TGTGCCAGCAGCTTATTTAGGGGGGAGGCCCAGTACTTC. This chain uses TRBV11-2 with TRBJ2-5; perhaps D is TRBD1 or TRBD2 (6 bases each). Deletions cut 2 bases from V and 9 bases from J, with 13 bases between. Germline loops: CDR1 SGHAT, CDR2 FQNNGV. The length of the CDR3 is 13 residues.

V and J are TRBV18 and TRBJ1-1; perhaps TRBD1 as D (6 bases). Trimming shortened V by 4 bases and J by 10 bases, and 19 bases separated the two germline ends. CDR1 and CDR2 (germline): KGHSH, LQKENI. The CDR3 loop spans 14 amino acids. The CDR3 nucleotides read TGTGCCAGCTCACAGTTTGCTCGAGACAGGAGAGCTTTCTTT. Protein: CASSQFARDRRAFF.